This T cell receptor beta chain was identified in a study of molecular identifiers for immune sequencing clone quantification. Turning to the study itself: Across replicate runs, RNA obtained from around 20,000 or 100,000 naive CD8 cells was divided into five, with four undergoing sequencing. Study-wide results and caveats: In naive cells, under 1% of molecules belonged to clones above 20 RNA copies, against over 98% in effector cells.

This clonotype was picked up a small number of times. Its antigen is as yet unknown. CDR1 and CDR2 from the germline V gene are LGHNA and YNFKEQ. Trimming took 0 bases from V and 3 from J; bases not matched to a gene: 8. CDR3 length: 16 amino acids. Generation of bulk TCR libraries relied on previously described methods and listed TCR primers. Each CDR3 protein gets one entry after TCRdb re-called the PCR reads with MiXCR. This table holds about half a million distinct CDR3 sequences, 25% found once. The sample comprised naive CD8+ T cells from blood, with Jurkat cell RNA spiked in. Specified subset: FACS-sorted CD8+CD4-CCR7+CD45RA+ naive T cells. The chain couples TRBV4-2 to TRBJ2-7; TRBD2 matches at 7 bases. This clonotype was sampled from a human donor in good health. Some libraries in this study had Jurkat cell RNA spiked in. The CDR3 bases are TGTGCCAGCAGCCAAGACCACGGGACTACCTTCTACGAGCAGTACTTC. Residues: CASSQDHGTTFYEQYF.